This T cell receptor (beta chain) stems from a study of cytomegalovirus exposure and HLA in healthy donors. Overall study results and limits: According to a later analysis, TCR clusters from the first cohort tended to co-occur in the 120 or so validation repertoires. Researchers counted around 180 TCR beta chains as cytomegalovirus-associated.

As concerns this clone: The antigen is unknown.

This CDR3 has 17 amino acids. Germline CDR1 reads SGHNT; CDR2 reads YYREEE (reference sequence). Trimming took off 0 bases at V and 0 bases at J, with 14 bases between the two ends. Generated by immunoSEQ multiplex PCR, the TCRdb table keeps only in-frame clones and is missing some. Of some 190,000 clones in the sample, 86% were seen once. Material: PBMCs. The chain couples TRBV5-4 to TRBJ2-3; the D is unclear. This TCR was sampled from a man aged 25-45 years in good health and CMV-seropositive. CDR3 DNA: TGTGCCAGCAGCTTGGAATTCGGGCTCGCGAGCACAGATACGCAGTATTTT. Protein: CASSLEFGLASTDTQYF.